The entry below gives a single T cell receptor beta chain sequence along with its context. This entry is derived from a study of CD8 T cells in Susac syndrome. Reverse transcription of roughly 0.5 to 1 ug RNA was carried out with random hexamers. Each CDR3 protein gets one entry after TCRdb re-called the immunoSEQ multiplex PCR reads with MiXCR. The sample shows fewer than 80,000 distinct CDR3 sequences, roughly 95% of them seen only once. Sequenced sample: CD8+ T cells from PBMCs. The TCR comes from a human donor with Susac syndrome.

The CDR3 here is CASSPGTGRDTEAFF. CDR3 nucleotide sequence: TGTGCCAGCAGCCCAGGGACAGGGAGAGACACTGAAGCTTTCTTT. V and J are TRBV9 and TRBJ1-1, with TRBD1 identical over 9 bases. This CDR3 is 15 amino acids long. V shed 4 bases and J 3 bases; nucleotides not matched to a gene: 7. Per germline, CDR1 SGDLS and CDR2 YYNGEE.